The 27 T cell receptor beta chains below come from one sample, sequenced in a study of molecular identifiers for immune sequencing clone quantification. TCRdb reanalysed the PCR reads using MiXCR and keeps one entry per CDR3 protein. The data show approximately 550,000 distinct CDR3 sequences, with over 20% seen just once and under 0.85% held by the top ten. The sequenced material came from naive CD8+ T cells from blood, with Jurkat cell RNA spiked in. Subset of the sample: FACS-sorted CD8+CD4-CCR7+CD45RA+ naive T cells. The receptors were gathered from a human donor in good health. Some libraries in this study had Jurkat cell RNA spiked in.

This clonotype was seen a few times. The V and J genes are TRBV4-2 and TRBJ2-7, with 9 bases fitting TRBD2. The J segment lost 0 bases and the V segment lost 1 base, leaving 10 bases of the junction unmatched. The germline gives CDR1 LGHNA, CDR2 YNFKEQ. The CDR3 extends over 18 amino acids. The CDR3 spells CASSQAITSGSLSYEQYF. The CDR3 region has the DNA TGTGCCAGCAGCCAAGCTATCACTAGCGGGTCCCTCTCCTACGAGCAGTACTTC.

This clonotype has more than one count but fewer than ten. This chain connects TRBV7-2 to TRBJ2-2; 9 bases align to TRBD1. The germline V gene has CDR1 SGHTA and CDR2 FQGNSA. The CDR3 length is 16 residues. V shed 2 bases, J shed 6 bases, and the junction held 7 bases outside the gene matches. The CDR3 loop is CASSLPPGQGPGELFF. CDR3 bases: TGTGCCAGCAGCTTACCACCGGGACAGGGCCCCGGGGAGCTGTTTTTT. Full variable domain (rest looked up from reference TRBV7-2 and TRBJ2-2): GAGVSQSPSNKVTEKGKDVELRCDPISGHTALYWYRQSLGQGLEFLIYFQGNSAPDKSGLPSDRFSAERTGGSVSTLTIQRTQQEDSAVYLCASSLPPGQGPGELFFGEGSRLTVL.

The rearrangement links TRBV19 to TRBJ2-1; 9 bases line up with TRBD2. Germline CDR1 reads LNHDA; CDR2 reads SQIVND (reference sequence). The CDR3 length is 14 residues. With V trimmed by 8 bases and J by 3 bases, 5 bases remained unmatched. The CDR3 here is CASLAGKGYNEQFF. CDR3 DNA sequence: TGTGCCAGTCTAGCGGGGAAAGGCTACAATGAGCAGTTCTTC.

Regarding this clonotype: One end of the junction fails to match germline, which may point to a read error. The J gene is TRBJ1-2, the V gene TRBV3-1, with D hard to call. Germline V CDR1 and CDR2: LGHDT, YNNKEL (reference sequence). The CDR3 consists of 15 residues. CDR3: CASSQDSLFNYGYAF. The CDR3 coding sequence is TGTGCCAGCAGCCAAGATTCGCTTTTCAACTATGGCTACGCCTTC.

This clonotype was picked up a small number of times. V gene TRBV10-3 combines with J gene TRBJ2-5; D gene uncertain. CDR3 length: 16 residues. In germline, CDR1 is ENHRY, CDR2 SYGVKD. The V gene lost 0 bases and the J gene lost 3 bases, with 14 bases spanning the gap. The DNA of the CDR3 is TGTGCCATCAGTGAGTCTCAAGGTTACTCGAAAGAGACCCAGTACTTC. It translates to CAISESQGYSKETQYF.

CDR3 in amino acids: CAWNRPNTEAFF. The CDR3, as DNA: TGTGCCTGGAACAGGCCGAACACTGAAGCTTTCTTT. V is TRBV30 and J is TRBJ1-1; maybe TRBD1 (5 bases). CDR1 and CDR2 (germline): GTSNPN, SVGIG (reference sequence). The germline V and J ends were trimmed by 4 bases and 1 base, with 7 bases remaining between them. This CDR3 spans 12 amino acids.

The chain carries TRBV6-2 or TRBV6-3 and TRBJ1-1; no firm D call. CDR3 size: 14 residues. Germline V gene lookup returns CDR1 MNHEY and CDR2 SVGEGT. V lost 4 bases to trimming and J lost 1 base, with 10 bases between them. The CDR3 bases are TGTGCCAGCAGTTTTGGGCCTTGGAACACTGAAGCTTTCTTT. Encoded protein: CASSFGPWNTEAFF.

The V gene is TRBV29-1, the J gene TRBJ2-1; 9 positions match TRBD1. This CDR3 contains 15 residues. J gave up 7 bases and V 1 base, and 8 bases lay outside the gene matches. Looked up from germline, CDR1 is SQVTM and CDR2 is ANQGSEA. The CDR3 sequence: CSVEVQDRGHNEQFF. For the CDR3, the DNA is TGCAGCGTTGAAGTGCAGGACAGGGGTCATAATGAGCAGTTCTTC.

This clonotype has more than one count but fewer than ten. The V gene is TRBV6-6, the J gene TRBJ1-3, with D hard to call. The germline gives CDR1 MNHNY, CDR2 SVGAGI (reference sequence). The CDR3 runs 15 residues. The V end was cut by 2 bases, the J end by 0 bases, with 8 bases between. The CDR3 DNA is TGTGCCAGCAGTTACCTACAGATCTCTGGAAACACCATATATTTT. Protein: CASSYLQISGNTIYF.

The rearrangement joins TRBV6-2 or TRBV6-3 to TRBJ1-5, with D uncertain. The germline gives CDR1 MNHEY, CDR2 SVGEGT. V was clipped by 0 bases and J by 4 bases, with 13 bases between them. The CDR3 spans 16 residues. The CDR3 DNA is TGTGCCAGCAGTTACTCCGCCCAGGACCTAAATCAGCCCCAGCATTTT. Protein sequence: CASSYSAQDLNQPQHF.

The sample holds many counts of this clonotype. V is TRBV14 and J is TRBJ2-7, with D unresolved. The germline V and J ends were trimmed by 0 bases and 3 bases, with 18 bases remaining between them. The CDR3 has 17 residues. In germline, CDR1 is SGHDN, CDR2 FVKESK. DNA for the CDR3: TGTGCCAGCAGCCAAGACCTAGTAGCCGATAAGAACTACGAGCAGTACTTC. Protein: CASSQDLVADKNYEQYF. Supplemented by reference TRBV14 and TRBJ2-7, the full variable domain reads EAGVTQFPSHSVIEKGQTVTLRCDPISGHDNLYWYRRVMGKEIKFLLHFVKESKQDESGMPNNRFLAERTGGTYSTLKVQPAELEDSGVYFCASSQDLVADKNYEQYFGPGTRLTVT.

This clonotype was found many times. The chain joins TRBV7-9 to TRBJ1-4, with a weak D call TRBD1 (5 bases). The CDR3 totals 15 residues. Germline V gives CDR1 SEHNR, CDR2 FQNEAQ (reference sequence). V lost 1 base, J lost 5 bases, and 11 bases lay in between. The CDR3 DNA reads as TGTGCCAGCAGCTTAGTGTTCACAGGCAATGAAAAACTGTTTTTT. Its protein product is CASSLVFTGNEKLFF.

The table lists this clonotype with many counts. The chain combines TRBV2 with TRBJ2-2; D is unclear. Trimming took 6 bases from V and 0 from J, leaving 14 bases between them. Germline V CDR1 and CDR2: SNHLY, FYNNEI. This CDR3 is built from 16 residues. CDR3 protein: CASSPTLNANTGELFF. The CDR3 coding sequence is TGTGCCAGCAGCCCGACTTTAAACGCGAACACCGGGGAGCTGTTTTTT.

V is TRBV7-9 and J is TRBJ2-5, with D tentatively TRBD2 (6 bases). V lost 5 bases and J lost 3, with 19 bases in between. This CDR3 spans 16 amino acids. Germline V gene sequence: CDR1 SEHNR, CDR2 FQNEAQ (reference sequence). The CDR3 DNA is TGTGCCAGCAGCGCTACCACGGGACTCCTGAAAGAGACCCAGTACTTC. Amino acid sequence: CASSATTGLLKETQYF.

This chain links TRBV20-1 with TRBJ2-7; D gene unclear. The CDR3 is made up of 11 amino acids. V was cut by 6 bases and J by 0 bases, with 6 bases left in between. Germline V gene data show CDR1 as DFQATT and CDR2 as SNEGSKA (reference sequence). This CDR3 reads CSAEGSYEQYF. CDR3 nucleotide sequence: TGCAGTGCAGAAGGCTCCTACGAGCAGTACTTC.

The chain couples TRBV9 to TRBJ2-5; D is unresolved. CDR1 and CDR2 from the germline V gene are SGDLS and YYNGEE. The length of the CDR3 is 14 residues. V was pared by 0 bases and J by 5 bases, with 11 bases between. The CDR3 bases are TGTGCCAGCAGCGTAGACGTAGGGTACGAGACCCAGTACTTC. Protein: CASSVDVGYETQYF.

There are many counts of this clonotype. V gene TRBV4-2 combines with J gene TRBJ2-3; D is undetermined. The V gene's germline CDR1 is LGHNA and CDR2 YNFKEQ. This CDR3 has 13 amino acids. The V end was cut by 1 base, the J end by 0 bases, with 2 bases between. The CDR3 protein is CASSQVSTDTQYF. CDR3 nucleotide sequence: TGTGCCAGCAGCCAAGTCAGCACAGATACGCAGTATTTT.

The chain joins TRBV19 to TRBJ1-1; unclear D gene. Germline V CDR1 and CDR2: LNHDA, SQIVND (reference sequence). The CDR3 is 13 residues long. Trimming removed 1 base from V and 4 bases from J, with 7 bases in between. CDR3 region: CASSIGWGTEAFF. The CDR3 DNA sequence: TGTGCCAGTAGTATAGGGTGGGGCACTGAAGCTTTCTTT.

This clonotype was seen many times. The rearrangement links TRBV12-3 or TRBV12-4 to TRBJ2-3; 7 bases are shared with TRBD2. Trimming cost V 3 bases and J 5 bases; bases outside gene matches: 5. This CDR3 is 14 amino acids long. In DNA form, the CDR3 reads TGTGCCAGCAGTTTTAGCGGGCCTGTAGATACGCAGTATTTT. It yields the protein CASSFSGPVDTQYF.

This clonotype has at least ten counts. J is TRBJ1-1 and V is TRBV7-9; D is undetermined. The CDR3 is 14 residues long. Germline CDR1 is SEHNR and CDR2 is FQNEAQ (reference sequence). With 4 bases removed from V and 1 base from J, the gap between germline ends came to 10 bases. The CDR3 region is CASSSPDRNTEAFF. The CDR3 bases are TGTGCCAGCAGCTCCCCCGATAGGAACACTGAAGCTTTCTTT.

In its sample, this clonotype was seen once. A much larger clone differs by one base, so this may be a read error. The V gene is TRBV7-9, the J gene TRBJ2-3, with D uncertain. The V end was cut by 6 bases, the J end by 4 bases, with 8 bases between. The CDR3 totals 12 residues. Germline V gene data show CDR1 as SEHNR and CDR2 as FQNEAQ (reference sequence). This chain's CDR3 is CASRSAPDTQYF. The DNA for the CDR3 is TGTGCCAGCAGATCGGCGCCAGATACGCAGTATTTT.

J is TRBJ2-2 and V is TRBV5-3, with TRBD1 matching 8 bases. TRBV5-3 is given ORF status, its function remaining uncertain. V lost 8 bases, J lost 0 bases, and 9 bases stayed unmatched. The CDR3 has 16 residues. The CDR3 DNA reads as TGTGCCAGCAGCCCCCGGGACAGGCCGAACACCGGGGAGCTGTTTTTT. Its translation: CASSPRDRPNTGELFF.

The CDR3 is CASSDPTSPFSYNEQFF. The CDR3 nucleotides are TGTGCCAGCAGTGACCCCACTAGCCCCTTCTCCTACAATGAGCAGTTCTTC. The chain is built from TRBV27 and TRBJ2-1, with D maybe TRBD2 (6 bases). The V gene's germline CDR1 is MNHEY and CDR2 SMNVEV (reference sequence). V lost 5 bases and J 0 bases, leaving 17 bases between the germline ends. This CDR3 contains 17 residues.

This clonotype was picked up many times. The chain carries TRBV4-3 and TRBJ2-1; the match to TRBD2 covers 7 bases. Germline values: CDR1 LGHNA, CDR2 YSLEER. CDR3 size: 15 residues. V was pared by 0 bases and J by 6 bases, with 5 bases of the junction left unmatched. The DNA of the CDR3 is TGCGCCAGCAGCCAAGATGAGGGAGGGCCCAATGAGCAGTTCTTC. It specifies CASSQDEGGPNEQFF.

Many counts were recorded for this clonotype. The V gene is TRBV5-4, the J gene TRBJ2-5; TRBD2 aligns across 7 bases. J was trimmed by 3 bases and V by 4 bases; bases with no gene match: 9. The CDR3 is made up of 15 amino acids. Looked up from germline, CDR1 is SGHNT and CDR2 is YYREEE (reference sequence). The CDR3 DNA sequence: TGTGCCAGCAGCGAGAGCGGACTAGTCGAAGAGACCCAGTACTTC. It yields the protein CASSESGLVEETQYF.

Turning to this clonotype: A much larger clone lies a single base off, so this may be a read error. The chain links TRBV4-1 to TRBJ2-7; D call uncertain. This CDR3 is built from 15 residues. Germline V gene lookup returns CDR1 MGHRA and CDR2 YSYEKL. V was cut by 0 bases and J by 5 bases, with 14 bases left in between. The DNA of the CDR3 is TGCGCCAGCAGCCAAGATCATGGTCGTTACCACGAGCAGTACTTC. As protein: CASSQDHGRYHEQYF.

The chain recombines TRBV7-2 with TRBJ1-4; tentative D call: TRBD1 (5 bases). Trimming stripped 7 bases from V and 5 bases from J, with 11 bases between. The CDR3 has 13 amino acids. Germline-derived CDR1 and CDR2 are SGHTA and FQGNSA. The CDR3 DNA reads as TGTGCCAGCAAGGGACTAAAAAATGAAAAACTGTTTTTT. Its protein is CASKGLKNEKLFF.